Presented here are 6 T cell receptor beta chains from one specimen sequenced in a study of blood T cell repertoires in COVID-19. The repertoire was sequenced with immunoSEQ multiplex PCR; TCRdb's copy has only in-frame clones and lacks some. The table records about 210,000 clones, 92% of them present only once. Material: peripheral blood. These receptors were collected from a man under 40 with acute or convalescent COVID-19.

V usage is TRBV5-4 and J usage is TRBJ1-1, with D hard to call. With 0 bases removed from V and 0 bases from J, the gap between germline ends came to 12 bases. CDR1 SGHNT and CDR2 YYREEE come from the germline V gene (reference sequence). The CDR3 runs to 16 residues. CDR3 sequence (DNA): TGTGCCAGCAGCTTGGACCCCGGGAGCATGAACACTGAAGCTTTCTTT. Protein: CASSLDPGSMNTEAFF.

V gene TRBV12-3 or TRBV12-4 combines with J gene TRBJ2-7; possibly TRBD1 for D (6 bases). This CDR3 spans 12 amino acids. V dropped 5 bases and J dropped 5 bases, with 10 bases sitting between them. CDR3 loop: CASSTTGNEQYF. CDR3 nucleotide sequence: TGTGCCAGCAGTACAACAGGGAACGAGCAGTACTTC.

CDR3 nucleotides: TGTGCCAGCACCGTCGGCAGGGGCCATAACTATGGCTACACCTTC. Protein product: CASTVGRGHNYGYTF. J is TRBJ1-2 and V is TRBV2; D perhaps matches TRBD1 (6 bases). Trimming took 7 bases from V and 1 from J, leaving 16 bases between them. The germline CDR1 and CDR2 sequences are SNHLY and FYNNEI. The CDR3 sequence is 15 residues long. Using reference TRBV2 and TRBJ1-2 for the parts outside the CDR3, the full variable domain is EPEVTQTPSHQVTQMGQEVILRCVPISNHLYFYWYRQILGQKVEFLVSFYNNEISEKSEIFDDQFSVERPDGSNFTLKIRSTKLEDSAMYFCASTVGRGHNYGYTFGSGTRLTVV.

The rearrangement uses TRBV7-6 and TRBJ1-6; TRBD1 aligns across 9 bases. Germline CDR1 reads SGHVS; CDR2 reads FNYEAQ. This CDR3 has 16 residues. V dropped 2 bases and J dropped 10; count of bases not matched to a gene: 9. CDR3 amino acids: CASSLQSRDRVSPLHF. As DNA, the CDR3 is TGTGCCAGCAGCTTACAAAGTAGGGACAGGGTATCACCCCTCCACTTT.

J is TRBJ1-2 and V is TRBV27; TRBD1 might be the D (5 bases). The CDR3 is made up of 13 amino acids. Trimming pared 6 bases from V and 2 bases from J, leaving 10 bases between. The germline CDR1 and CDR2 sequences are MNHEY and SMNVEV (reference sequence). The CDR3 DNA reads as TGTGCCAGCAGGCTCAGGGAAAACTATGGCTACACCTTC. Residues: CASRLRENYGYTF.

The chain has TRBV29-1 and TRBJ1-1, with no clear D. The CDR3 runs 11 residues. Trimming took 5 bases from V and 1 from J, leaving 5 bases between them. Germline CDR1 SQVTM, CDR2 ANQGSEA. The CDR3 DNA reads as TGCAGCGTTACCGGGAACACTGAAGCTTTCTTT. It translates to CSVTGNTEAFF.